The next 31 T cell receptor beta chains were all read from a single sample in a study of T cell responses to AZD1222 COVID-19 vaccine. The data were produced by immunoSEQ multiplex PCR, yet TCRdb's version contains in-frame clones alone and is incomplete. The repertoire consists of about 110,000 clones, with roughly 90% occurring once and the leading ten covering 9.5% to 15%. The specimen was peripheral blood, collected on day 0 of MenACWY control vaccination. Source of these receptors: an adult in good health.

The V call is TRBV7-2, the J call TRBJ2-2; TRBD1 matches at 9 bases. The CDR3 has 15 residues. The germline V gene has CDR1 SGHTA and CDR2 FQGNSA. V lost 5 bases to trimming and J lost 7 bases; unmatched junction nucleotides: 8. The DNA for the CDR3 is TGTGCCAGCAGCCCCCGACAGGGGGGAATCGGGGAGCTGTTTTTT. Its protein is CASSPRQGGIGELFF.

This sequence joins TRBV30 and TRBJ1-2; 7 nucleotides align to TRBD1. The CDR3 is 13 residues long. The germline V gene has CDR1 GTSNPN and CDR2 SVGIG (reference sequence). J was trimmed by 0 bases and V by 5 bases; bases with no gene match: 3. CDR3 sequence (DNA): TGTGCCTGGGAGGGGGCGCCTAACTATGGCTACACCTTC. It encodes CAWEGAPNYGYTF.

The chain has TRBV7-2 and TRBJ2-3; 10 bases agree with TRBD2. V shed 2 bases and J 5 bases; nucleotides not matched to a gene: 7. The CDR3 extends over 16 amino acids. Germline V gene sequence: CDR1 SGHTA, CDR2 FQGNSA. The CDR3 DNA is TGTGCCAGCAGCTTAATCCCTAGCGGGGGAAAAGATACGCAGTATTTT. Encoded protein: CASSLIPSGGKDTQYF.

The V gene is TRBV12-3 or TRBV12-4, the J gene TRBJ1-2; the D is unclear. V dropped 5 bases and J dropped 5 bases, with 12 bases sitting between them. The CDR3 has 13 amino acids. The chain's CDR3 is CASSPRRSYGYTF. CDR3 DNA: TGTGCCAGCAGTCCACGACGGAGTTATGGCTACACCTTC.

This clone was detected a few times. The chain uses TRBV19 and TRBJ1-5; D may be TRBD1 (6 bases). The germline V gene encodes CDR1 LNHDA and CDR2 SQIVND (reference sequence). This CDR3 region has 13 residues. V lost 3 bases, J lost 5 bases, and 8 bases lay in between. CDR3 loop: CASSIQGYQPQHF. CDR3 nucleotides: TGTGCCAGTAGTATCCAGGGGTATCAGCCCCAGCATTTT.

The CDR3 DNA follows: TGTGCCAGCAGGCCAACTAGCGGGGGGGACAATGAGCAGTTCTTC. This codes for CASRPTSGGDNEQFF. V gene TRBV11-2 combines with J gene TRBJ2-1, with 13 bases that match TRBD2. This CDR3 spans 15 amino acids. The V and J ends lost 6 bases and 5 bases, in that order; junction bases with no gene match: 4. CDR1 and CDR2 from the germline V gene are SGHAT and FQNNGV.

The chain has TRBV6-4 and TRBJ2-7, with TRBD1 matching 7 bases. The CDR3 length is 16 residues. CDR1 is MRHNA, CDR2 SNTAGT, per germline. V lost 3 bases to trimming and J lost 3 bases; unmatched junction nucleotides: 11. CDR3 sequence (DNA): TGTGCCAGCAGTGATCCCGGGACAGAGACTCACTACGAGCAGTACTTC. This encodes CASSDPGTETHYEQYF.

This sequence joins TRBV6-1 and TRBJ2-7; weak D call: TRBD2 (6 bases). Trimming pared 0 bases from V and 6 bases from J, leaving 12 bases between. Germline lookup yields CDR1 MNHNS and CDR2 SASEGT. This CDR3 is built from 14 residues. CDR3 protein: CASSEAGQGGEQYF. CDR3 nucleotides: TGTGCCAGCAGTGAAGCGGGGCAGGGAGGCGAGCAGTACTTC.

This rearrangement joins TRBV4-3 to TRBJ1-2, with D uncertain. The CDR3 totals 15 residues. Germline V CDR1 and CDR2: LGHNA, YSLEER. V dropped 0 bases and J dropped 5 bases, with 13 bases sitting between them. The CDR3 coding sequence is TGCGCCAGCAGCCAAGAGGGCAGACCTAGGTATGGCTACACCTTC. This sequence encodes CASSQEGRPRYGYTF.

As DNA, the CDR3 is TGCGCCAGCAGTATACAAGTCATGAACACTGAAGCTTTCTTT. It yields the protein CASSIQVMNTEAFF. V and J are TRBV4-3 and TRBJ1-1; D is unclear. This CDR3 comprises 14 residues. The germline V gene encodes CDR1 LGHNA and CDR2 YSLEER. Deletions cut 6 bases from V and 0 bases from J, with 11 bases between.

This clone was counted only a few times. The V gene is TRBV7-8, the J gene TRBJ2-2, with 7 bases aligning to TRBD1. The V segment lost 5 bases and the J segment 4 bases; nucleotides outside the gene matches: 7. The germline gives CDR1 SGHVS, CDR2 FQNEAQ. This CDR3 region has 15 residues. The DNA of the CDR3 is TGTGCCAGCAGCCCAACCGGGACAGCCACCGGGGAGCTGTTTTTT. Translating gives CASSPTGTATGELFF.

This rearrangement joins TRBV13 to TRBJ2-1; D is uncertain. This CDR3 has 16 amino acids. From germline, CDR1 is PRHDT and CDR2 FYEKMQ (reference sequence). V lost 4 bases and J 0 bases, leaving 13 bases between the germline ends. CDR3: CASSSNQQSSYNEQFF. The CDR3 DNA is TGTGCCAGCAGCTCCAACCAGCAGAGCTCCTACAATGAGCAGTTCTTC.

This clone was seen once. The V gene is TRBV5-1, the J gene TRBJ2-7; 7 bases are a match to TRBD2. Germline V lookup: CDR1 SGHRS, CDR2 YFSETQ. V lost 5 bases, J lost 5 bases, and 7 bases stayed unmatched. The CDR3 has 13 amino acids. CDR3 in DNA: TGCGCCAGCAGAACGGCGGCGGGAGACGAGCAGTACTTC. This translates into CASRTAAGDEQYF.

The chain uses TRBV10-3 and TRBJ2-3, with D unclear. The germline V and J ends were trimmed by 0 bases and 8 bases, with 12 bases remaining between them. The CDR3 totals 14 residues. Germline values: CDR1 ENHRY, CDR2 SYGVKD. DNA for the CDR3: TGTGCCATCAGTGAGTCTGGCCAGCTTGGTACGCAGTATTTT. It codes for CAISESGQLGTQYF.

The chain combines TRBV12-3 or TRBV12-4 with TRBJ1-1, with D possibly TRBD1 on 5 matching bases. Trimming took off 7 bases at V and 4 bases at J, with 13 bases between the two ends. The CDR3 has 13 residues. The CDR3 DNA follows: TGTGCCAGCACGGGGGGGGAGAGCACTGAAGCTTTCTTT. This translates into CASTGGESTEAFF.

CDR3 sequence (DNA): TGTGCCAGCAGCCCCGGGACAGGGGGTCTTAGTGAAGCTTTCTTT. Its translation: CASSPGTGGLSEAFF. The J gene is TRBJ1-1, the V gene TRBV7-9; TRBD1 aligns across 11 bases. J gave up 7 bases and V 5 bases, and 9 bases lay outside the gene matches. Germline CDR1 is SEHNR and CDR2 is FQNEAQ (reference sequence). The CDR3 length is 15 residues.

J is TRBJ1-2 and V is TRBV10-3; 7 positions agree with TRBD1. Trimming cost V 9 bases and J 2 bases; bases outside gene matches: 6. CDR3 length equals 13 residues. Germline CDR1 and CDR2: ENHRY and SYGVKD. The CDR3 DNA sequence: TGTGCCATTAGGGGACAGACCAACTATGGCTACACCTTC. Encoded protein: CAIRGQTNYGYTF.

The gene calls are TRBV28 and TRBJ2-5; TRBD1 agrees at 7 bases. CDR1 is MDHEN, CDR2 SYDVKM, per germline. The CDR3 covers 14 residues. V dropped 6 bases and J dropped 1; count of bases not matched to a gene: 5. The CDR3 loop is CASRRTGFQETQYF. DNA of the CDR3: TGTGCCAGCAGGCGGACAGGATTCCAAGAGACCCAGTACTTC. Variable domain in full (rest from reference TRBV28 and TRBJ2-5): DVKVTQSSRYLVKRTGEKVFLECVQDMDHENMFWYRQDPGLGLRLIYFSYDVKMKEKGDIPEGYSVSREKKERFSLILESASTNQTSMYLCASRRTGFQETQYFGPGTRLLVL.

The chain joins TRBV7-2 to TRBJ1-5, with TRBD1 matching over 10 bases. V gave up 1 base and J gave up 5 bases; unmatched junction bases: 8. Germline V lookup: CDR1 SGHTA, CDR2 FQGNSA. CDR3 length equals 17 residues. The CDR3 sequence: CASSLGQGAFGDQPQHF. The CDR3 coding sequence is TGTGCCAGCAGCTTAGGACAGGGGGCCTTTGGCGATCAGCCCCAGCATTTT.

This clone has a single count. The J gene is TRBJ2-1, the V gene TRBV29-1, with D perhaps matching TRBD1 (5 bases). The germline gives CDR1 SQVTM, CDR2 ANQGSEA. The V gene lost 3 bases and the J gene lost 2 bases, with 8 bases spanning the gap. This CDR3 is 13 amino acids long. CDR3 nucleotide sequence: TGCAGCGTTGACCCCAGGGCCTACAATGAGCAGTTCTTC. This gives the protein CSVDPRAYNEQFF.

Only one count was recorded for this clone. The chain uses TRBV7-2 and TRBJ1-1, with no clear D. V was clipped by 3 bases and J by 11 bases, with 16 bases between them. The germline CDR1 and CDR2 sequences are SGHTA and FQGNSA. This CDR3 comprises 13 residues. The CDR3 sequence is CASSFTNSRLAFF. CDR3 bases: TGTGCCAGCAGCTTCACCAACTCCAGATTGGCTTTCTTT.

The J gene is TRBJ1-5, the V gene TRBV18; TRBD1 might be the D (6 bases). Trimming left V 0 bases short and J 0 bases short, with 9 bases between. The CDR3 runs 16 residues. Per the germline V gene, CDR1 is KGHSH and CDR2 is LQKENI. The DNA for the CDR3 is TGTGCCAGCTCACCACCGAACAGGGTTAGCAATCAGCCCCAGCATTTT. Translated: CASSPPNRVSNQPQHF.

V gene TRBV5-5 combines with J gene TRBJ1-2; unclear D gene. Germline CDR1 is SGHKS and CDR2 is YYEKEE (reference sequence). V was shortened by 4 bases and J by 4 bases, with 11 bases between the two germline ends. There are 13 residues in the CDR3. The CDR3 region has the DNA TGTGCCAGCAGCGACCCCGCGGGCTATGGCTACACCTTC. This encodes CASSDPAGYGYTF.

The chain recombines TRBV2 with TRBJ1-2; 8 nucleotides line up with TRBD1. V was pared by 11 bases and J by 1 base, with 6 bases of the junction left unmatched. This CDR3 contains 13 residues. CDR1 is SNHLY and CDR2 is FYNNEI in the germline V gene. The CDR3 region is CAGQGRRNYGYTF. The CDR3 nucleotides read TGTGCCGGACAGGGACGGCGTAACTATGGCTACACCTTC.

As for this clone: One end of the junction is discordant with germline, which a read error may explain. V is TRBV28 and J is TRBJ1-2, with 10 bases fitting TRBD1. CDR1 is MDHEN, CDR2 SYDVKM, per germline. The CDR3 length is 15 residues. The CDR3 reads CASRRPGQGNYGHTF. The CDR3 DNA sequence: TGTGCCAGCAGGAGACCGGGACAGGGGAACTATGGCCACACCTTC.

A single count supports this clone. The rearrangement links TRBV19 to TRBJ1-4; D ambiguous. CDR1 and CDR2 from the germline V gene are LNHDA and SQIVND (reference sequence). The CDR3 runs to 15 residues. V lost 6 bases and J 8 bases, leaving 19 bases between the germline ends. The CDR3 bases are TGTGCCAGTAGCACCTACGTAAATTCCGGGGAAAAACTGTTTTTT. The encoded protein is CASSTYVNSGEKLFF.

This clone came up once. The CDR3 DNA reads as TGTGCCAGCAGTCAGAGAGACAGGAGGGGGCCCGAGCAGTACTTC. Translating gives CASSQRDRRGPEQYF. This chain connects TRBV6-2 or TRBV6-3 to TRBJ2-7; possible D gene TRBD1, 7 bases. Trimming took off 5 bases at V and 6 bases at J, with 20 bases between the two ends. CDR3 length: 15 residues. CDR1 is MNHEY, CDR2 SVGEGT, per germline.

The rearrangement joins TRBV19 to TRBJ1-5; 9 bases are a match to TRBD1. The CDR3 contains 15 residues. Germline V gives CDR1 LNHDA, CDR2 SQIVND (reference sequence). V gave up 6 bases and J gave up 5 bases; unmatched junction bases: 8. This CDR3 reads CASSLGGTGYQPQHF. The CDR3 coding sequence is TGTGCCAGTAGCCTCGGGGGGACAGGGTATCAGCCCCAGCATTTT.

V is TRBV20-1 and J is TRBJ2-1, with D perhaps matching TRBD1 or TRBD2 (5 bases each). The CDR3 runs 14 residues. The V end lost 3 bases, the J end lost 7 bases, and 16 bases lay between the germline ends. Germline-derived CDR1 and CDR2 are DFQATT and SNEGSKA (reference sequence). The CDR3 bases are TGCAGTGCTAGTCGGGACCTCACGAGGAATGAGCAGTTCTTC. This encodes CSASRDLTRNEQFF.

The V call is TRBV13, the J call TRBJ1-1; D call uncertain. There are 14 residues in the CDR3. CDR1 is PRHDT, CDR2 FYEKMQ, per germline (reference sequence). Trimming took 6 bases from V and 8 from J, leaving 19 bases between them. The CDR3 DNA follows: TGTGCCAGCAGGCCCCTCGGACCCGTGGGCGAAGCTTTCTTT. This gives the protein CASRPLGPVGEAFF.

The chain recombines TRBV5-4 with TRBJ2-2; D may correspond to TRBD1 or TRBD2 (6 bases each). The CDR3 consists of 15 residues. V was clipped by 4 bases and J by 1 base, with 11 bases between them. Looked up from germline, CDR1 is SGHNT and CDR2 is YYREEE (reference sequence). DNA for the CDR3: TGTGCCAGCAGCGGAGGGACAAGGAACACCGGGGAGCTGTTTTTT. It codes for CASSGGTRNTGELFF.